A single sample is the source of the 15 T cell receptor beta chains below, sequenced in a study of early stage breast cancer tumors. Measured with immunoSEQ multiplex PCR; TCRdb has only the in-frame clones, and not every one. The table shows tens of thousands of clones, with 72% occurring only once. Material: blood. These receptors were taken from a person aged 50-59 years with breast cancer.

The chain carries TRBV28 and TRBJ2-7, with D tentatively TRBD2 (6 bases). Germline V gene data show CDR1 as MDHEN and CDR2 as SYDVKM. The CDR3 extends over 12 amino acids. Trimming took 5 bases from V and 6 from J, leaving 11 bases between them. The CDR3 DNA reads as TGTGCCAGCAGTAGTTCGGGGGTCGAGCAGTACTTC. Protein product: CASSSSGVEQYF.

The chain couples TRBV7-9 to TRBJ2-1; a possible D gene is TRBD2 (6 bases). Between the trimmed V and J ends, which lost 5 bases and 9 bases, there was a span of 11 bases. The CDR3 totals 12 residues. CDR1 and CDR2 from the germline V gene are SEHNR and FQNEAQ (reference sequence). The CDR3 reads CASSPTAGEQFF. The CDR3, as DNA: TGTGCCAGCAGCCCCACAGCGGGTGAGCAGTTCTTC. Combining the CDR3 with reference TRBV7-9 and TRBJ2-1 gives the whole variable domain DTGVSQNPRHKITKRGQNVTFRCDPISEHNRLYWYRQTLGQGPEFLTYFQNEAQLEKSRLLSDRFSAERPKGSFSTLEIQRTEQGDSAMYLCASSPTAGEQFFGPGTRLTVL.

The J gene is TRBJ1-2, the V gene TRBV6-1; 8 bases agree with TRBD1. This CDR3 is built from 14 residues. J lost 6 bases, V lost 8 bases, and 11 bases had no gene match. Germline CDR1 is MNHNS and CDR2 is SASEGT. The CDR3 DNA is TGTGCCAGCGAGGCCAGGGGGCCATGGAATGGCTACACCTTC. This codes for CASEARGPWNGYTF.

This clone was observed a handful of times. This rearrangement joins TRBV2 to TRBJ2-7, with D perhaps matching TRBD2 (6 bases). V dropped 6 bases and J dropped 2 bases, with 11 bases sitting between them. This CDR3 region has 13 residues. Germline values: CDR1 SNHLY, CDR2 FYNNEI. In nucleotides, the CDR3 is TGTGCCAGCAGCCTAGCGCGTACCTACGAGCAGTACTTC. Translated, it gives CASSLARTYEQYF.

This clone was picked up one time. CDR3 residues: CAWSRWEGGAKNIQYF. DNA for the CDR3: TGTGCCTGGAGCAGGTGGGAGGGGGGGGCCAAAAACATTCAGTACTTC. The chain combines TRBV30 with TRBJ2-4; TRBD2 is a possible D gene (7 bases). Germline CDR1 is GTSNPN and CDR2 is SVGIG (reference sequence). The length of the CDR3 is 16 residues. Trimming shortened V by 3 bases and J by 1 base, and 16 bases separated the two germline ends. Using reference TRBV30 and TRBJ2-4 for the parts outside the CDR3, the full variable domain is SQTIHQWPATLVQPVGSPLSLECTVEGTSNPNLYWYRQAAGRGLQLLFYSVGIGQISSEVPQNLSASRPQDRQFILSSKKLLLSDSGFYLCAWSRWEGGAKNIQYFGAGTRLSVL.

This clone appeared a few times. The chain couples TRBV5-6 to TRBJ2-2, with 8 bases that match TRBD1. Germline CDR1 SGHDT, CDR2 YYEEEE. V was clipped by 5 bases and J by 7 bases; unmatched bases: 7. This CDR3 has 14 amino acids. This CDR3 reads CASRIGQGIGELFF. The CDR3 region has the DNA TGTGCCAGCAGGATCGGACAGGGTATCGGGGAGCTGTTTTTT.

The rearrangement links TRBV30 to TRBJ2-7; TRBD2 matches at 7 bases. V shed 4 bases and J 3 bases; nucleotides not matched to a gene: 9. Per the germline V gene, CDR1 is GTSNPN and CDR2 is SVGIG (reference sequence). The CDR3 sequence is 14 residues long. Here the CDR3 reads CAWNPGGSFYEQYF. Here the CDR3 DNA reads TGTGCCTGGAACCCAGGCGGGAGCTTCTACGAGCAGTACTTC.

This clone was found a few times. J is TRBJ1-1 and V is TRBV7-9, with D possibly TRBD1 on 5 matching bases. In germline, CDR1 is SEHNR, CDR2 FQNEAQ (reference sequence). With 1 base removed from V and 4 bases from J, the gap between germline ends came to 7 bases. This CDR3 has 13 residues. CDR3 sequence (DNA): TGTGCCAGCAGCTTAGGGCAGGGCACTGAAGCTTTCTTT. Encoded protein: CASSLGQGTEAFF.

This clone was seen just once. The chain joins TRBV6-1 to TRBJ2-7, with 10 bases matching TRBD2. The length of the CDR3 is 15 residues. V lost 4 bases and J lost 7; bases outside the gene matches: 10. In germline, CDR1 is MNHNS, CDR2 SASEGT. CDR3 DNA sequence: TGTGCCAGCAGTGGGCAACTAGCGGGGATTTTGGAGCAGTACTTC. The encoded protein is CASSGQLAGILEQYF.

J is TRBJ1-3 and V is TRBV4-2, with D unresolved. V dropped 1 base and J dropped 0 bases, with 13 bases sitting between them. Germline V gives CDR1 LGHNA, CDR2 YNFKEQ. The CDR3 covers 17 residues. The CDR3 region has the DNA TGTGCCAGCAGCCAAGCTTGGGAAGAGAGCTCTGGAAACACCATATATTTT. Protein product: CASSQAWEESSGNTIYF.

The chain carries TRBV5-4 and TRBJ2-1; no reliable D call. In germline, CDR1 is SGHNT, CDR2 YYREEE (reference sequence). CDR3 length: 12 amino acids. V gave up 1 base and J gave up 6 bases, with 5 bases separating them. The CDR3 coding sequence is TGTGCCAGCAGCTTGAAGGGCAATGAGCAGTTCTTC. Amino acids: CASSLKGNEQFF.

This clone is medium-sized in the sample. CDR3 residues: CASSLYSGSPSYEQYF. The DNA of the CDR3 is TGTGCCAGCAGCTTGTATAGCGGGAGTCCGTCCTACGAGCAGTACTTC. The V gene is TRBV7-8, the J gene TRBJ2-7; 9 bases match TRBD2. The germline V gene has CDR1 SGHVS and CDR2 FQNEAQ. The V segment lost 3 bases and the J segment 1 base; nucleotides outside the gene matches: 7. The CDR3 is 16 residues long.

This chain's CDR3 is CASSLDRQGSEKLFF. For the CDR3, the DNA is TGTGCCAGCAGCTTAGATCGGCAGGGAAGTGAAAAACTGTTTTTT. The chain is built from TRBV7-2 and TRBJ1-4; TRBD1 is a possible D gene (5 bases). CDR3 size: 15 residues. V was shortened by 1 base and J by 7 bases, with 13 bases between the two germline ends. CDR1 and CDR2 from the germline V gene are SGHTA and FQGNSA.

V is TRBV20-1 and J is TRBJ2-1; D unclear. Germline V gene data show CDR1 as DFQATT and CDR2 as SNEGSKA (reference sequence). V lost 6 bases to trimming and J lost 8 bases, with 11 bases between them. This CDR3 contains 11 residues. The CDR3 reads CSADPSDEQFF. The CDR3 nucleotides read TGCAGTGCCGACCCCAGCGATGAGCAGTTCTTC.

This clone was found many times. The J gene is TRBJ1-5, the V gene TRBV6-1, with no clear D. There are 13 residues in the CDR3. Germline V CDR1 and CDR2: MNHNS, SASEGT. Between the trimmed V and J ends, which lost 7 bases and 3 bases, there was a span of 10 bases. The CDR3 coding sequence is TGTGCCAGCACGTTAGGCCTCAATCAGCCCCAGCATTTT. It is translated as CASTLGLNQPQHF.